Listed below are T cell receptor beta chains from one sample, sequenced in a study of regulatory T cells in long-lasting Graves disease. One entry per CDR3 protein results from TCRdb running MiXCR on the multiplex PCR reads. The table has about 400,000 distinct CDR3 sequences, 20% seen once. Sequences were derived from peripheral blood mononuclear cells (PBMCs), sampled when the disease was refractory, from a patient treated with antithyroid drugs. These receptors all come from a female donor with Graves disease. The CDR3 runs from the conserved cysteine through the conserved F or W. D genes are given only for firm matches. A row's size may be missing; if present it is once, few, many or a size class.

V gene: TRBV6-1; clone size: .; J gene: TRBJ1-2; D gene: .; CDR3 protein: CASSVGRAGYGYTF; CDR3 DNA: TGTGCCAGCAGCGTCGGACGGGCGGGCTATGGCTACACCTTC
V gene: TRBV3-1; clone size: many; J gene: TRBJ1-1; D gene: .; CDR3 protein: CASSQGGMNTEAFF; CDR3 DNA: TGTGCCAGCAGCCAAGGAGGGATGAACACTGAAGCTTTCTTT
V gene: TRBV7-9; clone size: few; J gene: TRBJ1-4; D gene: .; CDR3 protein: CASSEGTIANEKLFF; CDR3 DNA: TGTGCCAGCAGCGAGGGGACGATCGCTAATGAAAAACTGTTTTTT
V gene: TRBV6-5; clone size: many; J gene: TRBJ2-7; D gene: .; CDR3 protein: CASSYTEGTPYEQYF; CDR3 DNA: TGTGCCAGCAGTTACACAGAAGGGACACCCTACGAGCAGTACTTC
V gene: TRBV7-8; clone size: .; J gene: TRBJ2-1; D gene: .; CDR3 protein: CASSNRDRSSYNEQFF; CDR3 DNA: TGTGCCAGCAGCAACCGAGACAGGAGCTCCTACAATGAGCAGTTCTTC
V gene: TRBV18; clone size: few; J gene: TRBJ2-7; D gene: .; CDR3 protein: CASSPGTRSYEQYF; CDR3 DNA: TGTGCCAGCTCACCGGGCACTAGGTCCTACGAGCAGTACTTC
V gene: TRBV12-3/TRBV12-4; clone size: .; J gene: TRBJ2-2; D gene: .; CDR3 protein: CASSPRQVTEELFF; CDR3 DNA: TGTGCCAGCAGTCCCCGACAAGTAACCGAGGAGCTGTTTTTT
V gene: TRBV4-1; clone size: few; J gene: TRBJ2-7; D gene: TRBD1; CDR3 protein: CASSQSRTGQEQYF; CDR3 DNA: TGCGCCAGCAGCCAATCGAGGACAGGGCAAGAGCAGTACTTC
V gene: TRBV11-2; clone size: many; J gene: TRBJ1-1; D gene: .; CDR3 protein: CASTVLNTEAFF; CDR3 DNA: TGTGCCAGCACCGTACTGAACACTGAAGCTTTCTTT
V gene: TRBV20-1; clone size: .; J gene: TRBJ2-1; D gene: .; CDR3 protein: CSARVGTQPSGEQFF; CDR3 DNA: TGCAGTGCTAGAGTTGGGACCCAACCGTCGGGTGAGCAGTTCTTC
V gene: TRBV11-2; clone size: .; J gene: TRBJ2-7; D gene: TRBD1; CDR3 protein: CASSLGLGQGAFYEQYF; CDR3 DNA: TGTGCCAGCAGCTTAGGATTGGGACAGGGGGCTTTCTACGAGCAGTACTTC
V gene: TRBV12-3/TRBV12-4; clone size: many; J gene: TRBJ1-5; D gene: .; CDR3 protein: CASSGTWGGGQPQHF; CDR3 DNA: TGTGCCAGCAGCGGAACGTGGGGGGGCGGGCAGCCCCAGCATTTT
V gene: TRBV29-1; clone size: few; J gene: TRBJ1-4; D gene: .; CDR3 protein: CSVQGLLNGEKLFF; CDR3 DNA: TGCAGCGTACAGGGCCTACTGAATGGGGAAAAACTGTTTTTT
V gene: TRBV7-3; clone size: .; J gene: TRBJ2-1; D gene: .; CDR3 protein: CASSLSTTLNEQFF; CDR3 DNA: TGTGCCAGCAGCTTGTCGACAACCCTCAATGAGCAGTTCTTC
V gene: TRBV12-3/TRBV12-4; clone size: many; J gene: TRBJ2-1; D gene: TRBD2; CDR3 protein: CASSLMGTTNEQFF; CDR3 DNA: TGTGCCAGCAGTTTAATGGGGACTACCAATGAGCAGTTCTTC
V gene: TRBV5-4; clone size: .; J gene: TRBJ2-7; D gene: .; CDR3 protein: CASSLTGTSSYEQYF; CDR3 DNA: TGTGCCAGCAGCTTGACAGGGACCTCCTCCTACGAGCAGTACTTC
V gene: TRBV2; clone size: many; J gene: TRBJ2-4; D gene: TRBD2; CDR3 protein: CASRIAGAKNIQYF; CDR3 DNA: TGTGCCAGCAGGATAGCGGGAGCCAAAAACATTCAGTACTTC
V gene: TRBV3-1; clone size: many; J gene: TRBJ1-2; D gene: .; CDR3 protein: CASRPNGQNYGYTF; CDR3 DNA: TGTGCCAGCAGACCCAACGGACAGAACTATGGCTACACCTTC
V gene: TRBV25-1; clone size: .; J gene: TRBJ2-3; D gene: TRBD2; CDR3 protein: CASSELTSASDTQYF; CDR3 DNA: TGTGCCAGCAGTGAATTGACTAGCGCGTCAGATACGCAGTATTTT
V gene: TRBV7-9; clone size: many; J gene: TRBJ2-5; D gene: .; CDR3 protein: CASSKDFLPRF; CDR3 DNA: TGTGCCAGCAGCAAGGACTTTCTCCCCCGCTTC
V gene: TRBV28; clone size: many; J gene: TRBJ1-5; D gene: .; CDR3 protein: CASKQTEYQPQHF; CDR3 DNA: TGTGCCAGCAAACAGACAGAGTATCAGCCCCAGCATTTT
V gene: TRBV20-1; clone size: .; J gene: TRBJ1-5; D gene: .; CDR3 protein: CSAITAVYSNQPQHF; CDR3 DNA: TGCAGTGCTATCACAGCTGTCTATAGCAATCAGCCCCAGCATTTT
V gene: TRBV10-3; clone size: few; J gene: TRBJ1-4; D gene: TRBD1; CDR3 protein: CAISESILPGQAEKLFF; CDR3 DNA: TGTGCCATCAGTGAGTCGATCCTGCCTGGACAGGCGGAAAAACTGTTTTTT
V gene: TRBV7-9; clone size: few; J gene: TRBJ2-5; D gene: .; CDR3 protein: CASSSPWEQRQETQYF; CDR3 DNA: TGTGCCAGCAGCTCCCCCTGGGAGCAGCGTCAAGAGACCCAGTACTTC
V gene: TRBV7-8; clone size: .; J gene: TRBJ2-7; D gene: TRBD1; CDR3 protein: CASSLVTQGQGSRQYF; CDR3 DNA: TGTGCCAGCAGCTTAGTCACCCAAGGACAGGGGTCCCGGCAGTACTTC
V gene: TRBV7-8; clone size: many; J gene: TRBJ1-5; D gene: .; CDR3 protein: CASSAYRRDSNQPQHF; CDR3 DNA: TGTGCCAGCAGCGCTTACCGCAGGGATAGCAATCAGCCCCAGCATTTT
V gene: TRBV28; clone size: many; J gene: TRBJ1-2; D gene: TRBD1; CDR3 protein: CASSPLGTGFYGYTF; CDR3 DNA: TGTGCCAGCAGTCCATTAGGGACAGGTTTTTATGGCTACACCTTC
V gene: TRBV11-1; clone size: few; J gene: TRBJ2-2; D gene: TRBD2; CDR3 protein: CASSLELAGGPGGELFF; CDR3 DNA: TGTGCCAGCAGCTTAGAGCTAGCGGGAGGGCCAGGCGGGGAGCTGTTTTTT
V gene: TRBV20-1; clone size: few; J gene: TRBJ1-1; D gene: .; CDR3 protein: CSATGGGQVTEAFF; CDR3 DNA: TGCAGTGCTACCGGGGGGGGGCAGGTCACTGAAGCTTTCTTT
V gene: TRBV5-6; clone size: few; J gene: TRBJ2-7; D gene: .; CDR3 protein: CASSPRLDYEQYF; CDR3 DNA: TGTGCCAGCAGCCCACGACTGGACTACGAGCAGTACTTC
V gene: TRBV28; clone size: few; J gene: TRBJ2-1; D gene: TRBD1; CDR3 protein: CASVKGQGYNEQFF; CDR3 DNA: TGTGCCAGCGTCAAGGGACAGGGCTACAATGAGCAGTTCTTC
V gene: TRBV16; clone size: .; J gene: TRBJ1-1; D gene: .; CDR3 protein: CASSPPGLTNTEAFF; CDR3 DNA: TGTGCCAGCAGCCCCCCGGGGCTTACGAACACTGAAGCTTTCTTT
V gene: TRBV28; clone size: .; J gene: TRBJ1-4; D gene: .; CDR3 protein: CASSLRSAGASEKLFF; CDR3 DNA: TGTGCCAGCAGTTTACGTTCCGCAGGGGCGAGTGAAAAACTGTTTTTT
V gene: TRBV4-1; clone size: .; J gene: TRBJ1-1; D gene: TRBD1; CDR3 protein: CASSQRDSLNTEAFF; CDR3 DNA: TGCGCCAGCAGCCAACGGGACAGTCTGAACACTGAAGCTTTCTTT
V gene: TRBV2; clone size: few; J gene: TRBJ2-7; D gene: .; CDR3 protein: CASSVALGGEQYF; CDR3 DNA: TGTGCCAGCAGTGTAGCTCTGGGCGGTGAGCAGTACTTC